Listed below are T cell receptor beta chains from one sample, sequenced in a study of PD-L1 blockade in urothelial cancer. This table comes from immunoSEQ multiplex PCR, and its TCRdb copy is limited to in-frame clones, with some not included. The repertoire holds under 50,000 clones, with roughly four fifths as singletons. The material was PBMCs, obtained around atezolizumab (anti-PD-L1) treatment. These receptors originate from a man over 45 with urothelial cancer. Each CDR3 is given with its conserved first and last residue. The order of the fields is CDR3 length, V gene, clone size, J gene, CDR3 protein. A row's size may be missing; if present it is once, few, many or a size class.

16	TRBV30	few	TRBJ1-5	CAWSAGGQGRRQPQHF
14	TRBV11-3	NA	TRBJ2-3	CASSLSGGVDTQYF
15	TRBV18	NA	TRBJ2-1	CASSPDRGTYNEQFF
17	TRBV27	NA	TRBJ2-5	CASSLGTSGGLRETQYF
14	TRBV5-4	NA	TRBJ1-6	CASSSRTSNSPLHF
14	TRBV7-2	NA	TRBJ2-1	CASSRGQAYNEQFF
14	TRBV5-1	NA	TRBJ2-3	CASSPGSHTDTQYF
14	TRBV9	NA	TRBJ1-4	CASSVDGGNEKLFF
15	TRBV18	NA	TRBJ1-6	CASSRGRSLGGALHF
15	TRBV9	NA	TRBJ1-1	CASTPGGQMNTEAFF
14	TRBV2	NA	TRBJ1-4	CASSVQAVNEKLFF
14	TRBV7-9	NA	TRBJ1-5	CASSIAGVNQPQHF
17	TRBV5-1	NA	TRBJ2-2	CASSLVPGLGGTGELFF
13	TRBV27	NA	TRBJ2-7	CAAAGQKRYEQYF
15	TRBV18	NA	TRBJ2-2	CASSPPSGSNGELFF
14	TRBV27	NA	TRBJ1-5	CASSPGYSNQPQHF
16	TRBV4-1	once	TRBJ1-5	CASSQGLGQGNQPQHF
15	TRBV2	NA	TRBJ2-1	CASNPPGSSYNEQFF
15	TRBV11-2	NA	TRBJ1-2	CASSLTTGQGLGYTF
14	TRBV6-4	once	TRBJ1-5	CASSDSLSNQPQHF
15	TRBV6-1	NA	TRBJ2-7	CASTTSGLNSYEQYF
15	TRBV5-8	once	TRBJ2-3	CASSTGTAGTDTQYF
16	TRBV19	NA	TRBJ2-4	CASTTWGRGAKNIQYF
14	TRBV6-5	NA	TRBJ1-1	CASSYSSRVGEAFF
15	TRBV7-9	NA	TRBJ2-1	CASSLTGVKLHEQFF
14	TRBV15	NA	TRBJ1-1	CATSRPLLNTEAFF
16	TRBV7-2	NA	TRBJ1-5	CASSSRGLASNQPQHF
14	TRBV7-6	NA	TRBJ1-6	CASSLGQNNSPLHF
15	TRBV6-1	few	TRBJ2-1	CASSPERSSYNEQFF
15	TRBV11-2	NA	TRBJ2-1	CASSTGSGTYNEQFF
16	TRBV2	NA	TRBJ1-5	CASRDHGTGSNQPQHF
16	TRBV7-6	NA	TRBJ2-3	CASSSVSGGNTDTQYF
15	TRBV6-5	NA	TRBJ1-4	CASSYRGGTNEKLFF